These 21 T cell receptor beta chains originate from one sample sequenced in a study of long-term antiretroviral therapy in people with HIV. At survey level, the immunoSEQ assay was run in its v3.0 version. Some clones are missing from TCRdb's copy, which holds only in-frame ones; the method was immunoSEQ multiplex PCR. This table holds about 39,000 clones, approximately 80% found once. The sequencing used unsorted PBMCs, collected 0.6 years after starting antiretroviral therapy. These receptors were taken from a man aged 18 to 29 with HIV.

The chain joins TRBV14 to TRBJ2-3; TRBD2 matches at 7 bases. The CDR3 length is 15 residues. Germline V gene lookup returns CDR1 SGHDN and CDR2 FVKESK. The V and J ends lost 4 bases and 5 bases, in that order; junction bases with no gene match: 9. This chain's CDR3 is CASSPLAGEGDTQYF. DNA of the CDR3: TGTGCCAGCAGCCCCCTGGCGGGAGAGGGAGATACGCAGTATTTT.

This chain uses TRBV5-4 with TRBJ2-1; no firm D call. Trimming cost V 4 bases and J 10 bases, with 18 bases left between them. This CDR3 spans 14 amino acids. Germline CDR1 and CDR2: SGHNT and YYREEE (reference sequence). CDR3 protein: CASSGTVLDVEQFF. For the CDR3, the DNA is TGTGCCAGCAGCGGAACCGTACTGGACGTAGAGCAGTTCTTC.

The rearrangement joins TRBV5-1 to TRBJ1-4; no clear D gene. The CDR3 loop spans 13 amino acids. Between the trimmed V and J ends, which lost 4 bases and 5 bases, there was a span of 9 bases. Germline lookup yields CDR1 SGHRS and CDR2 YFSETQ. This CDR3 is CASSDERNEKLFF. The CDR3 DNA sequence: TGCGCCAGCAGCGACGAGAGAAATGAAAAACTGTTTTTT.

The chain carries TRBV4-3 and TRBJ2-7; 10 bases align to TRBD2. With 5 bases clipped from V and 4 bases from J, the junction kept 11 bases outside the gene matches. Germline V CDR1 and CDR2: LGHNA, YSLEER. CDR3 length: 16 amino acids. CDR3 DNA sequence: TGCGCCAGCAGCTCGCTAGCGGGAGAGAATAGATACGAGCAGTACTTC. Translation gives CASSSLAGENRYEQYF.

Here the CDR3 reads CASFRVSSYNEQFF. CDR3 DNA: TGTGCCAGCTTCCGGGTGAGCTCCTACAATGAGCAGTTCTTC. The chain combines TRBV6-1 with TRBJ2-1; D is uncertain. The germline V gene has CDR1 MNHNS and CDR2 SASEGT. Trimming took off 8 bases at V and 0 bases at J, with 11 bases between the two ends. The CDR3 has 14 residues.

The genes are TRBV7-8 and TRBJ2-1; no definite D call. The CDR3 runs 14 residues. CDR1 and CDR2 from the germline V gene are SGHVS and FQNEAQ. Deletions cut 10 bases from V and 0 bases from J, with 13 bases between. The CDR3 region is CATQSLSSYNEQFF. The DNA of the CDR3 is TGTGCCACCCAGAGTCTCAGCTCCTACAATGAGCAGTTCTTC. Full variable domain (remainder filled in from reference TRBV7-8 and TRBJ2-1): GAGVSQSPRYKVAKRGQDVALRCDPISGHVSLFWYQQALGQGPEFLTYFQNEAQLDKSGLPSDRFFAERPEGSVSTLKIQRTQQEDSAVYLCATQSLSSYNEQFFGPGTRLTVL.

The CDR3 DNA sequence: TGTGCCAGCTCACCACCGGGACTAGCCAATGGCGAGCAGTACTTC. This codes for CASSPPGLANGEQYF. The chain joins TRBV18 to TRBJ2-7; 9 bases are shared with TRBD2. There are 15 residues in the CDR3. Germline-derived CDR1 and CDR2 are KGHSH and LQKENI. J gave up 6 bases and V 0 bases, and 6 bases lay outside the gene matches.

The chain's CDR3 is CASSSDRGALNEQFF. As DNA, the CDR3 is TGTGCCAGCAGCTCGGACAGGGGGGCCCTCAATGAGCAGTTCTTC. J is TRBJ2-1 and V is TRBV13; 10 bases agree with TRBD1. The junction had 6 bases not matched to a gene; V was cut back by 4 bases and J by 6 bases. This CDR3 has 15 amino acids. CDR1 is PRHDT and CDR2 is FYEKMQ in the germline V gene (reference sequence).

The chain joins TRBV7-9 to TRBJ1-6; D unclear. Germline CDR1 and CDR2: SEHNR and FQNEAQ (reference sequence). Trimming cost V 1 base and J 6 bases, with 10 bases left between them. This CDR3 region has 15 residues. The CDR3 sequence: CASSLGDGFNSPLHF. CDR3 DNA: TGTGCCAGCAGCTTAGGGGATGGATTTAATTCACCCCTCCACTTT.

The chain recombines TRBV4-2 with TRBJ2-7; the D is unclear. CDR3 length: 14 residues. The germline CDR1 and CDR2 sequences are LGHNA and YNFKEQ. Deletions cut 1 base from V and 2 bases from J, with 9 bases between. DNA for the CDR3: TGTGCCAGCAGCCAAGCGAGTCCCCCCTACGAGCAGTACTTC. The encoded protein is CASSQASPPYEQYF.

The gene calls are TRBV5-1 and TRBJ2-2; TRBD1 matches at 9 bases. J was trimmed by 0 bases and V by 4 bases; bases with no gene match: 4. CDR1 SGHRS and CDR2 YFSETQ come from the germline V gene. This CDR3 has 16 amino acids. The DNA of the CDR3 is TGCGCCAGCAGCGTCCGGGACAGGGCGAACACCGGGGAGCTGTTTTTT. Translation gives CASSVRDRANTGELFF.

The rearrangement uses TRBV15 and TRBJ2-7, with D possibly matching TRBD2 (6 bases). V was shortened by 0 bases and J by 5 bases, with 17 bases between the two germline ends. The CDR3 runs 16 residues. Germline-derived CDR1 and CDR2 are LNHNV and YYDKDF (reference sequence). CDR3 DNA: TGTGCCACCAGCAGAGATCCTACTAGGGGACTCAACGAGCAGTACTTC. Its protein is CATSRDPTRGLNEQYF.

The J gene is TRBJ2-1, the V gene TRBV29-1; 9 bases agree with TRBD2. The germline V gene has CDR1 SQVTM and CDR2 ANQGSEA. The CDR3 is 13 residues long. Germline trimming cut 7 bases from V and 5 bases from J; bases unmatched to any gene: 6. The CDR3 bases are TGCAGCGAGATTAGCGGGAGAAACAATGAGCAGTTCTTC. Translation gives CSEISGRNNEQFF.

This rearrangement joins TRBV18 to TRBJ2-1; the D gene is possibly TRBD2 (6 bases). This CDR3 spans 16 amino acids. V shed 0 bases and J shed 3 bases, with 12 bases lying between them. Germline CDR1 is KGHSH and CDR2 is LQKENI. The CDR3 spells CASSPPYGRNYNEQFF. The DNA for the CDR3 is TGTGCCAGCTCACCACCGTACGGGAGAAACTACAATGAGCAGTTCTTC.

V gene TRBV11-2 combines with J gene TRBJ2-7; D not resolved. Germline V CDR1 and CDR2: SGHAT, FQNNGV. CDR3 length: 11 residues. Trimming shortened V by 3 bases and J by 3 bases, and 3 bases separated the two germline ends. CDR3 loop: CASSFDYEQYF. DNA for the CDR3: TGTGCCAGCAGCTTTGACTACGAGCAGTACTTC.

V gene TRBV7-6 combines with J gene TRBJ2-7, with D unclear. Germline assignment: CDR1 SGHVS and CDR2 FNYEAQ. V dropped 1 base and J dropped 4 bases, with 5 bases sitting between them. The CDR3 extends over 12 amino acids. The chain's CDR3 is CASSLGEYEQYF. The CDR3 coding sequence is TGTGCCAGCAGCTTAGGAGAGTACGAGCAGTACTTC.

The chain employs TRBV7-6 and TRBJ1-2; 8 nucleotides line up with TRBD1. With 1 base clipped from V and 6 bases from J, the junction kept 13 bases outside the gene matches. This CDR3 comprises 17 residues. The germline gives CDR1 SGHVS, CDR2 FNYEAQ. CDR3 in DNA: TGTGCCAGCAGCTTAGTTGCAGCGGACAGGGAATTGAATGGCTACACCTTC. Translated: CASSLVAADRELNGYTF.

CDR3 in amino acids: CASSIDWVREQFF. The CDR3 nucleotides read TGTGCCAGTAGTATAGATTGGGTGCGTGAGCAGTTCTTC. The V and J genes are TRBV19 and TRBJ2-1; D uncertain. The ends were cut back, 0 bases at V and 9 bases at J, with 9 bases in the middle. This CDR3 contains 13 residues. Germline V gives CDR1 LNHDA, CDR2 SQIVND (reference sequence).

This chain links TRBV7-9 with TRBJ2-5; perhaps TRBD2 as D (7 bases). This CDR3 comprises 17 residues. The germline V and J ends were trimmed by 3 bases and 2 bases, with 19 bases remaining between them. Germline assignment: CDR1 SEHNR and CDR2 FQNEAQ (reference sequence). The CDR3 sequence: CASSFGGRGGPQETQYF. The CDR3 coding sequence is TGTGCCAGCAGCTTCGGGGGTAGGGGGGGCCCTCAAGAGACCCAGTACTTC.

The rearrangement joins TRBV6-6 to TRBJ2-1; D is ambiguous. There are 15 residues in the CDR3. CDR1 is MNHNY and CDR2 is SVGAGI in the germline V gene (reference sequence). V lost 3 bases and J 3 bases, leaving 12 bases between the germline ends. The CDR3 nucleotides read TGTGCCAGCAGTTATAAGGGCAGCGACTACAATGAGCAGTTCTTC. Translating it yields CASSYKGSDYNEQFF.

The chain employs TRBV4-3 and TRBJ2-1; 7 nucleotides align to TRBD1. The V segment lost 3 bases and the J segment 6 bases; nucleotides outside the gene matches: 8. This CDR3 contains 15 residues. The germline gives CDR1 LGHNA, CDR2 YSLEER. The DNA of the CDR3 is TGCGCCAGCAGCCACCCCAGGACAGGCAGCAATGAGCAGTTCTTC. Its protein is CASSHPRTGSNEQFF.